This TCR beta chain was recorded in a study of blood T cell repertoires in COVID-19 (dated by TCRdb to 2020 to 2021). Broadly, across the study: Collaborator samples came from the United States, Italy and Spain and covered acute and convalescent phases of COVID-19. The material from the prospective study consisted of cDNA or gDNA derived from T cells, B-cell-depleted T cells, or PBMCs. Subjects who had been exposed to COVID-19, were actively infected with it, or had recovered from it provided the deeply sampled blood TCRbeta repertoires that made up the dataset. The repertoires were made available in a free public database intended to serve as a resource for research on the immune response to SARS-CoV-2. Samples were obtained from the ongoing ImmuneRACE study (first 160 participants) and from over 1,000 subjects provided by 6 global collaborators. Nearly every sample came with metadata listing a de-identified subject ID, COVID-19 status, age in years and sex. Where available, HLA class I and class II types were taken from metadata supplied by the sample provider and were not determined by assay-based typing. Broad study findings and their caveats: The amount of clinical and demographic metadata varied by source and participant and was provided uncurated.

The collaborating institutions used their own protocols to collect whole blood in K2EDTA tubes. For TCRbeta analysis, collaborator samples were shipped as frozen whole blood, as isolated PBMCs, or as DNA extracted from either sample type. Regarding this clone: Its recognized antigen is unknown. No much larger clone exists at a distance of one base, and base qualities are not known.

V is clipped by 4 bases and J by 4 bases, and the sequence between their germline boundaries is 10 bases long. The CDR3 holds 13 amino acids from the cysteine to the phenylalanine. Kept here is only the CDR3 DNA, which spans 39 bases and is read in frame from base 1. CDR1 LNHDA and CDR2 SQIVND were looked up in the germline V gene (reference sequence). TCRbeta CDR3 regions were amplified from genomic DNA by means of the immunoSEQ Assay, a bias-controlled multiplex PCR. The published analysis was carried out like this. Nucleated cell counts per sample were estimated from amplification of reference gene primers within the assay. To quantify the absolute abundance of each unique TCRbeta CDR3 rearrangement, sequence reads were collapsed and filtered. For each sample, productive Simpson clonality was calculated by taking the square root of Simpson's diversity index across productive rearrangements. This immuneACCESS table, as held by TCRdb, lists in-frame sequences with V and J called but not all clones. Of the missing ones, under half trace to an unresolved V gene in checked studies; the others have no known cause. V and J calls and clone size are given by that table; D and trimming were obtained from the DNA. The sample records approximately 210,000 clones, roughly 81% of which are singletons. Roughly 4.6% of the sample is held by the ten biggest clonotypes.

Sequencing was performed on peripheral blood. The receptor comes from a woman aged 65 to 85 with active or convalescent COVID-19. The V and J segments used are TRBV19 and TRBJ1-2; D gene: possibly TRBD1, on 6 matching bases. The CDR3 has the sequence CASSNRQAYGYTF. The DNA sequence is as follows: TGTGCCAGTAGTAATCGACAGGCCTATGGCTACACCTTC.